This T cell receptor (beta chain) was captured in a study of CD8+CD57+ T cells in acquired aplastic anemia. All patients picked for sequencing had shown, by flow cytometry, an expansion of CD8+CD57+ cells. In its sample, this clonotype was seen once. The ends lost 5 bases at V and 4 bases at J; junction bases unmatched: 4. CDR3 length equals 14 residues. The V gene's germline CDR1 is SGHRS and CDR2 YFSETQ. Genomic DNA, the template, was used for profiling of the TCR beta VDJ and CDR3. TCRdb passed the reads through MiXCR, listing each CDR3 protein once. The sample contains some 92,000 distinct CDR3 sequences, 65% to 70% of which appear only once.

The clonotype was recovered from a human donor with aplastic anemia. Specimen: sorted CD4+, CD8+, or CD8+CD57+ T cells (not recorded which) from PBMCs. The V and J genes are TRBV5-1 and TRBJ1-5, with 9 bases aligning to TRBD1. The CDR3 DNA reads TGCGCCAGCAGTGATGGGACAGGGAATCAGCCCCAGCATTTT. Translation gives CASSDGTGNQPQHF.